This entry lists 30 T cell receptor beta chains sequenced from one sample in a study of identical twins. Using its own MiXCR run on the 5' RACE reads, TCRdb lists one record per CDR3 protein. The sample carries hundreds of thousands of distinct CDR3 sequences, 8.5% to 9% recorded once. These data were likewise used in another study, on yellow fever vaccine responses in identical twins.

Source material: PBMCs. Receptors originate from a woman aged 18-29 years in good health.

V is TRBV18 and J is TRBJ1-3; TRBD1 agrees at 7 bases. CDR1 and CDR2 (germline): KGHSH, LQKENI. This CDR3 spans 16 amino acids. V gave up 2 bases and J gave up 0 bases; unmatched junction bases: 4. The CDR3 DNA reads as TGTGCCAGCTCACCATCGGGACAGAGCTCTGGAAACACCATATATTTT. Translating it yields CASSPSGQSSGNTIYF.

V usage is TRBV11-2 and J usage is TRBJ1-2; 8 bases are shared with TRBD1. V lost 4 bases, J lost 5 bases, and 9 bases stayed unmatched. This CDR3 contains 15 residues. Germline loops: CDR1 SGHAT, CDR2 FQNNGV. CDR3 bases: TGTGCCAGCAGCTCCTCCGGGACAGGAGGGTATGGCTACACCTTC. Translated: CASSSSGTGGYGYTF. The entire variable domain, with the rest obtained from reference TRBV11-2 and TRBJ1-2, is as follows: EAGVAQSPRYKIIEKRQSVAFWCNPISGHATLYWYQQILGQGPKLLIQFQNNGVVDDSQLPKDRFSAERLKGVDSTLKIQPAKLEDSAVYLCASSSSGTGGYGYTFGSGTRLTVV.

The chain recombines TRBV20-1 with TRBJ2-2; 8 nucleotides align to TRBD2. Germline CDR1 DFQATT, CDR2 SNEGSKA (reference sequence). The junction had 19 bases not matched to a gene; V was cut back by 6 bases and J by 7 bases. The CDR3 loop spans 17 amino acids. CDR3 loop: CSAMRVAGMLEDGELFF. For the CDR3, the DNA is TGCAGTGCCATGAGGGTAGCGGGAATGTTAGAGGACGGGGAGCTGTTTTTT.

This clonotype was picked up a small number of times. This chain uses TRBV7-6 with TRBJ2-6; a weak D match, TRBD2 (7 bases). CDR1 is SGHVS and CDR2 is FNYEAQ in the germline V gene. Trimming removed 5 bases from V and 0 bases from J, with 17 bases in between. This CDR3 is 18 amino acids long. The CDR3 bases are TGTGCCAGCAGCAAAGAGGGGGGGCCAATCTCTGGGGCCAACGTCCTGACTTTC. It translates to CASSKEGGPISGANVLTF.

The table lists this clonotype with many counts. The chain combines TRBV5-1 with TRBJ1-1; TRBD1 is a possible D gene (5 bases). CDR1 SGHRS and CDR2 YFSETQ come from the germline V gene. The length of the CDR3 is 14 residues. V was pared by 5 bases and J by 0 bases, with 11 bases between. The CDR3 DNA reads TGCGCCAGCAGGGGACTGGGCATGAACACTGAAGCTTTCTTT. This codes for CASRGLGMNTEAFF.

In its sample, this clonotype was seen many times. The chain uses TRBV29-1 and TRBJ2-2; a weak D match, TRBD1 (5 bases). This CDR3 has 17 amino acids. The germline CDR1 and CDR2 sequences are SQVTM and ANQGSEA. V gave up 0 bases and J gave up 1 base, with 15 bases separating them. This chain's CDR3 is CSVEDGRGRGNTGELFF. Here the CDR3 DNA reads TGCAGCGTTGAAGATGGTAGGGGTAGGGGGAACACCGGGGAGCTGTTTTTT.

With respect to this clonotype: This may be a read error: a much more frequent sequence differs by one nucleotide. The chain uses TRBV20-1 and TRBJ2-2; the match to TRBD1 covers 8 bases. This CDR3 contains 15 residues. Germline V CDR1 and CDR2: DFQATT, SNEGSKA (reference sequence). The CDR3 spells CSATRDRWNTGELCF. CDR3 bases: TGCAGTGCTACCCGGGACAGGTGGAACACCGGGGAGCTGTGTTTT.

The chain uses TRBV27 and TRBJ2-1; TRBD2 matches 7 bases. V shed 6 bases, J shed 2 bases, and the junction held 13 bases outside the gene matches. Germline V gene sequence: CDR1 MNHEY, CDR2 SMNVEV (reference sequence). CDR3 length equals 17 residues. The CDR3, as DNA: TGTGCCAGCAGCGAGGGACCGGGACTAAACCCCTACAATGAGCAGTTCTTC. Translating gives CASSEGPGLNPYNEQFF.

In this sample, this clonotype turned up a few times. V and J are TRBV15 and TRBJ2-5, with D uncertain. Germline CDR1 reads LNHNV; CDR2 reads YYDKDF (reference sequence). Trimming pared 2 bases from V and 5 bases from J, leaving 18 bases between. CDR3 size: 16 residues. The CDR3 loop reads CATSRSPQAPGETQYF. The CDR3 region has the DNA TGTGCCACCAGCAGATCTCCCCAGGCGCCGGGTGAGACCCAGTACTTC.

This clonotype showed up just a few times. The chain carries TRBV20-1 and TRBJ2-1, with TRBD2 identical over 10 bases. The V gene's germline CDR1 is DFQATT and CDR2 SNEGSKA (reference sequence). V lost 2 bases, J lost 7 bases, and 11 bases stayed unmatched. This CDR3 contains 16 residues. The CDR3 spells CSARLQREGRKNEQFF. CDR3 nucleotides: TGCAGTGCTAGACTACAGCGGGAGGGTCGGAAAAATGAGCAGTTCTTC.

In its sample, this clonotype was seen a few times. The chain uses TRBV12-3 or TRBV12-4 and TRBJ2-7; D gene ambiguous. Trimming shortened V by 3 bases and J by 6 bases, and 9 bases separated the two germline ends. The CDR3 covers 12 residues. In nucleotides, the CDR3 is TGTGCCAGCAGTTTTCTAACGGGCGAGCAGTACTTC. It translates to CASSFLTGEQYF.

This clonotype was observed many times. The V call is TRBV6-2 or TRBV6-3, the J call TRBJ2-7; D unclear. The V end was cut by 5 bases, the J end by 3 bases, with 8 bases between. CDR1 MNHEY and CDR2 SVGEGT come from the germline V gene. CDR3 length: 12 amino acids. CDR3 nucleotides: TGTGCCAGCAGTCGACGGAACTACGAGCAGTACTTC. Its protein is CASSRRNYEQYF.

This clonotype was recorded at least ten times. The genes are TRBV5-1 and TRBJ2-1; 8 bases match TRBD2. The germline V gene encodes CDR1 SGHRS and CDR2 YFSETQ. The CDR3 length is 16 residues. The ends lost 0 bases at V and 0 bases at J; junction bases unmatched: 2. The CDR3 DNA reads TGCGCCAGCAGCTTGGGGCTAGCGGGCTCCTACAATGAGCAGTTCTTC. Translated: CASSLGLAGSYNEQFF.

This clonotype was found many times. V is TRBV5-1 and J is TRBJ1-2; 8 bases are shared with TRBD1. V was pared by 4 bases and J by 4 bases, with 6 bases of the junction left unmatched. Germline loops: CDR1 SGHRS, CDR2 YFSETQ. CDR3 size: 14 residues. CDR3 nucleotide sequence: TGCGCCAGCAGCCCTGACAGGGGAGGCTATGGCTACACCTTC. It codes for CASSPDRGGYGYTF.

The sample holds many counts of this clonotype. This sequence joins TRBV6-1 and TRBJ2-1; 8 bases line up with TRBD1. V was pared by 8 bases and J by 2 bases, with 8 bases of the junction left unmatched. This CDR3 contains 15 residues. Looked up from germline, CDR1 is MNHNS and CDR2 is SASEGT. The chain's CDR3 is CASPSTGAPYNEQFF. The CDR3 region has the DNA TGTGCCAGCCCCTCGACAGGGGCCCCCTACAATGAGCAGTTCTTC.

In its sample, this clonotype was seen once. Because the CDR3 is missing its conserved closing phenylalanine or tryptophan, this is likely a read error. CDR3 loop: CASSQDNGQYYEQYS. The DNA of the CDR3 is TGCGCCAGCAGCCAAGATAACGGACAGTATTACGAGCAGTACTCC. V and J are TRBV4-3 and TRBJ2-7; a weak D match, TRBD1 (6 bases). The CDR3 has 15 amino acids. Germline assignment: CDR1 LGHNA and CDR2 YSLEER. The V end was cut by 0 bases, the J end by 4 bases, with 13 bases between.

This clonotype occurred a few times. The V gene is TRBV7-8, the J gene TRBJ2-3; the D gene is possibly TRBD2 (6 bases). Trimming left V 2 bases short and J 1 base short, with 16 bases between. The CDR3 has 17 residues. The germline V gene has CDR1 SGHVS and CDR2 FQNEAQ. The CDR3 DNA reads as TGTGCCAGCAGCTTACGGGGATGGGGCGGGGGCACAGATACGCAGTATTTT. Translating it yields CASSLRGWGGGTDTQYF.

This sequence joins TRBV5-1 and TRBJ2-1; D tentatively reads TRBD1 or TRBD2 (5 bases each). Germline values: CDR1 SGHRS, CDR2 YFSETQ. V lost 2 bases and J lost 6, with 15 bases in between. CDR3 size: 15 residues. The CDR3 protein is CASSFGGEGPNEQFF. CDR3 DNA sequence: TGCGCCAGCAGCTTTGGGGGAGAGGGCCCCAATGAGCAGTTCTTC.

The table lists this clonotype with many counts. This chain connects TRBV7-8 to TRBJ2-1; perhaps TRBD2 as D (5 bases). Germline CDR1 SGHVS, CDR2 FQNEAQ. Trimming removed 5 bases from V and 9 bases from J, with 14 bases in between. The CDR3 totals 13 residues. The CDR3 coding sequence is TGTGCCAGCAGCCTAAAGACTAAGGTTGAGCAGTTCTTC. This sequence encodes CASSLKTKVEQFF.

The genes are TRBV3-1 and TRBJ2-1; no clear D. Trimming removed 5 bases from V and 4 bases from J, with 12 bases in between. This CDR3 is 14 amino acids long. The germline V gene has CDR1 LGHDT and CDR2 YNNKEL (reference sequence). The CDR3 region is CASSSFGTYNEQFF. Here the CDR3 DNA reads TGTGCCAGCAGCTCTTTTGGTACATACAATGAGCAGTTCTTC.

This clonotype was seen at least ten times. The rearrangement links TRBV7-2 to TRBJ2-6; a weak D match, TRBD1 (5 bases). Germline-derived CDR1 and CDR2 are SGHTA and FQGNSA. With 2 bases removed from V and 4 bases from J, the gap between germline ends came to 15 bases. This CDR3 comprises 17 residues. This CDR3 reads CASSLSTVGAGANVLTF. The DNA of the CDR3 is TGTGCCAGCAGCTTAAGCACAGTTGGGGCCGGGGCCAACGTCCTGACTTTC.

The rearrangement links TRBV6-2 or TRBV6-3 to TRBJ2-7; D might be TRBD2 (6 bases). Germline V CDR1 and CDR2: MNHEY, SVGEGT. The CDR3 is made up of 15 amino acids. Between the trimmed V and J ends, which lost 4 bases and 8 bases, there was a span of 21 bases. The CDR3 DNA reads TGTGCCAGCAGTTGGACCGGGACTTGGCTTTATAAGCAGTACTTC. Translated: CASSWTGTWLYKQYF.

This clonotype has at least ten counts. This sequence joins TRBV6-2 or TRBV6-3 and TRBJ2-5; possibly TRBD1 for D (5 bases). This CDR3 has 17 residues. The germline V gene has CDR1 MNHEY and CDR2 SVGEGT. Trimming pared 0 bases from V and 0 bases from J, leaving 14 bases between. The CDR3 spells CASSYSGRGHDQETQYF. The CDR3 bases are TGTGCCAGCAGTTACTCAGGACGAGGACACGACCAAGAGACCCAGTACTTC.

The rearrangement joins TRBV27 to TRBJ2-3, with 9 bases lining up with TRBD2. The CDR3 is 15 amino acids. V lost 4 bases to trimming and J lost 1 base; unmatched junction nucleotides: 3. Looked up from germline, CDR1 is MNHEY and CDR2 is SMNVEV (reference sequence). CDR3 sequence reads: CASSYPSGGTDTQYF. The CDR3 nucleotides read TGTGCCAGCAGTTACCCTAGCGGGGGCACAGATACGCAGTATTTT.

The chain recombines TRBV27 with TRBJ2-7; TRBD1 aligns across 12 bases. Germline V gives CDR1 MNHEY, CDR2 SMNVEV (reference sequence). The CDR3 covers 16 residues. V shed 6 bases and J 4 bases; nucleotides not matched to a gene: 10. The chain's CDR3 is CASSRDPGQGAYEQYF. Written as DNA, the CDR3 is TGTGCCAGCAGCAGAGATCCGGGACAGGGGGCTTACGAGCAGTACTTC.

This clonotype was counted between two and nine times. V is TRBV4-1 and J is TRBJ2-5; D is uncertain. Trimming pared 1 base from V and 1 base from J, leaving 13 bases between. The CDR3 length is 16 residues. Germline lookup yields CDR1 MGHRA and CDR2 YSYEKL. The CDR3 DNA sequence: TGCGCCAGCAGCCAAGGCTCTACGTATGTCCAAGAGACCCAGTACTTC. Translating it yields CASSQGSTYVQETQYF.

The V gene is TRBV6-2 or TRBV6-3, the J gene TRBJ1-5; tentatively, D is TRBD1 (6 bases). CDR1 MNHEY and CDR2 SVGEGT come from the germline V gene. There are 14 residues in the CDR3. V was shortened by 5 bases and J by 3 bases, with 11 bases between the two germline ends. CDR3 sequence: CASSTQGYNQPQHF. CDR3 coding DNA: TGTGCCAGCAGTACACAGGGCTACAATCAGCCCCAGCATTTT.

This clonotype came up many times. The chain links TRBV12-3 or TRBV12-4 to TRBJ2-2; 8 positions agree with TRBD2. This CDR3 has 13 amino acids. Trimming cost V 5 bases and J 7 bases; bases outside gene matches: 3. CDR3: CASSPGTSGELFF. CDR3 coding DNA: TGTGCCAGCAGTCCCGGGACTAGCGGGGAGCTGTTTTTT.

This clonotype turned up a few times. V is TRBV18 and J is TRBJ2-7; 7 bases fit TRBD2. The CDR3 contains 16 residues. Germline V lookup: CDR1 KGHSH, CDR2 LQKENI. The J segment lost 3 bases and the V segment lost 6 bases, leaving 14 bases of the junction unmatched. Written as DNA, the CDR3 is TGTGCCAGCTCTTCAACTAGCGTAGGGGTGGGCTACGAGCAGTACTTC. It is translated as CASSSTSVGVGYEQYF.

The chain uses TRBV12-3 or TRBV12-4 and TRBJ1-1, with 9 bases matching TRBD1. There are 15 residues in the CDR3. V lost 6 bases, J lost 5 bases, and 10 bases stayed unmatched. The CDR3 DNA sequence: TGTGCCAGCAGACCGGGGACAGGGTGGAGGACTGAAGCTTTCTTT. This encodes CASRPGTGWRTEAFF.